This T cell receptor beta chain was retrieved from a study of Graves' ophthalmopathy and Graves' hyperthyroidism. The study, taken as a whole, reports: Also, most clonotypes expanded in the thyroid above 0.001 frequency appeared in blood.

Germline V gives CDR1 ENHRY, CDR2 SYGVKD. CDR3 size: 15 residues. With 8 bases clipped from V and 3 bases from J, the junction kept 7 bases outside the gene matches. Amplification of TCR beta CDR3 regions used RNA transcripts. Following a first-round RT-PCR that used HTBI primers, a second-round multiplex PCR was carried out. Each CDR3 protein is one row after TCRdb ran MiXCR on the multiplex PCR reads. The table includes 200,000 to 250,000 distinct CDR3 sequences, 40% to 50% detected once. This clonotype was observed a handful of times. What it binds is unknown. The clonotype comes from an adult man with Graves' ophthalmopathy. This chain connects TRBV10-3 to TRBJ2-3; 11 nucleotides match TRBD2. Sequencing used peripheral blood. The CDR3 nucleotides are TGTGCCATCCGAAAAGGGACTAGCGGAACAGATACGCAGTATTTT. Residues: CAIRKGTSGTDTQYF.